What follows are 15 T cell receptor beta chains derived from one specimen sequenced in a study of T-cell memory formation after mild COVID-19. TCRdb ran MiXCR on the 5' RACE reads and lists one entry per CDR3 protein. Among hundreds of thousands of distinct CDR3 sequences listed, 20% to 30% were seen once. Material: PBMCs or a T cell subset sorted from them (not recorded which). These receptors all stem from an adult woman who had mild COVID-19 (a few samples of this study predate the infection). Cell type and time point are not known.

This clonotype showed up many times. The J gene is TRBJ2-5, the V gene TRBV10-3, with D unresolved. The CDR3 is 12 residues long. The germline V gene encodes CDR1 ENHRY and CDR2 SYGVKD. The ends were cut back, 0 bases at V and 4 bases at J, with 3 bases in the middle. CDR3 amino acids: CAISESGETQYF. The CDR3 DNA sequence: TGTGCCATCAGTGAGTCGGGAGAGACCCAGTACTTC.

The rearrangement joins TRBV6-2 or TRBV6-3 to TRBJ2-1, with 10 bases matching TRBD2. There are 17 residues in the CDR3. CDR1 and CDR2 (germline): MNHEY, SVGEGT. The V segment lost 0 bases and the J segment 4 bases; nucleotides outside the gene matches: 6. The CDR3 region has the DNA TGTGCCAGCAGTTACTCGTGGGGGACTAGCGTATACAATGAGCAGTTCTTC. Its translation: CASSYSWGTSVYNEQFF.

This chain links TRBV20-1 with TRBJ2-2, with D hard to call. Per the germline V gene, CDR1 is DFQATT and CDR2 is SNEGSKA (reference sequence). With 3 bases removed from V and 3 bases from J, the gap between germline ends came to 5 bases. CDR3 size: 12 residues. CDR3 nucleotides: TGCAGTGCTAGCCGTCACACCGGGGAGCTGTTTTTT. It yields the protein CSASRHTGELFF.

This clonotype was counted between two and nine times. The V call is TRBV7-8, the J call TRBJ1-1, with D uncertain. Between the trimmed V and J ends, which lost 3 bases and 1 base, there was a span of 15 bases. Germline V gene lookup returns CDR1 SGHVS and CDR2 FQNEAQ. The CDR3 contains 16 residues. CDR3 in DNA: TGTGCCAGCAGCTTTCCCCCCGGACGGCCGAACACTGAAGCTTTCTTT. As protein: CASSFPPGRPNTEAFF.

This clonotype came up a few times. The V and J genes are TRBV12-3 or TRBV12-4 and TRBJ2-3; no reliable D call. The CDR3 spans 11 residues. The V end lost 7 bases, the J end lost 7 bases, and 9 bases lay between the germline ends. CDR3 sequence (DNA): TGTGCCAGCACCTCAGGTTATACGCAGTATTTT. This codes for CASTSGYTQYF.

The chain links TRBV20-1 to TRBJ2-7, with 9 bases identical to TRBD1. Germline-derived CDR1 and CDR2 are DFQATT and SNEGSKA (reference sequence). The CDR3 is 14 residues long. The V and J ends lost 0 bases and 3 bases, in that order; junction bases with no gene match: 3. The CDR3 nucleotides read TGCAGTGCTAGAGATGCGACAGGGGGCTACGAGCAGTACTTC. Its translation: CSARDATGGYEQYF.

The chain combines TRBV3-1 with TRBJ1-2; D is uncertain. The germline V gene has CDR1 LGHDT and CDR2 YNNKEL (reference sequence). CDR3 length equals 14 residues. Trimming cost V 1 base and J 0 bases, with 6 bases left between them. The CDR3 region is CASSQAVSNYGYTF. The CDR3 bases are TGTGCCAGCAGCCAAGCCGTATCTAACTATGGCTACACCTTC.

This clonotype has a handful of counts. The chain joins TRBV4-1 to TRBJ2-3; 9 nucleotides agree with TRBD1. V lost 3 bases to trimming and J lost 1 base; unmatched junction nucleotides: 5. Looked up from germline, CDR1 is MGHRA and CDR2 is YSYEKL. This CDR3 comprises 16 residues. The CDR3 nucleotides read TGCGCCAGCAGCCAGGACAGGGGAATTGGCACAGATACGCAGTATTTT. Encoded protein: CASSQDRGIGTDTQYF.

As regards this clonotype: Sequence at one end of the junction differs from germline and may be a read error. The chain carries TRBV4-1 and TRBJ2-2; 7 bases line up with TRBD1. CDR1 is MGHRA and CDR2 is YSYEKL in the germline V gene. The CDR3 length is 16 residues. DNA of the CDR3: TGCGCCAGCAGCCTCACAGGGGTTCCGAACACCGGGGAGCTGTATTTT. This codes for CASSLTGVPNTGELYF.

V gene TRBV7-9 combines with J gene TRBJ1-2; D remains unclear. CDR3 length equals 14 residues. Trimming removed 8 bases from V and 2 bases from J, with 15 bases in between. Germline CDR1 is SEHNR and CDR2 is FQNEAQ (reference sequence). The CDR3 nucleotides read TGTGCCAGCGCCACCCTGGAGGTGAACTATGGCTACACCTTC. Residues: CASATLEVNYGYTF.

The sample holds a few counts of this clonotype. The gene calls are TRBV19 and TRBJ2-1; D remains unclear. The length of the CDR3 is 15 residues. Germline lookup yields CDR1 LNHDA and CDR2 SQIVND (reference sequence). Trimming took off 6 bases at V and 3 bases at J, with 15 bases between the two ends. CDR3 sequence reads: CASRKDQTSYNEQFF. CDR3 in DNA: TGTGCCAGTAGGAAAGACCAAACCAGCTACAATGAGCAGTTCTTC.

The chain employs TRBV25-1 and TRBJ2-3; D is perhaps TRBD2 (7 bases). Looked up from germline, CDR1 is MGHDK and CDR2 is SYGVNS. The CDR3 extends over 14 amino acids. Trimming left V 4 bases short and J 6 bases short, with 14 bases between. The CDR3 sequence: CASSGGGGIDTQYF. The DNA for the CDR3 is TGTGCCAGCAGTGGGGGAGGGGGGATCGATACGCAGTATTTT.

This chain joins TRBV18 and TRBJ2-7; TRBD1 might be the D (6 bases). V lost 2 bases to trimming and J lost 5 bases, with 10 bases between them. CDR3 length: 13 residues. Germline CDR1 KGHSH, CDR2 LQKENI. The CDR3 loop reads CASSPNRVDEQYF. The CDR3 nucleotides read TGTGCCAGCTCACCAAACAGGGTAGACGAGCAGTACTTC.

The chain recombines TRBV10-3 with TRBJ1-5; D not certain. Trimming took off 2 bases at V and 4 bases at J, with 6 bases between the two ends. The CDR3 is 13 amino acids. Germline V CDR1 and CDR2: ENHRY, SYGVKD. The CDR3 DNA is TGTGCCATCAGTGAGATCGGGAATCAGCCCCAGCATTTT. Amino acid sequence: CAISEIGNQPQHF.

This clonotype was observed a few times. The rearrangement joins TRBV5-5 to TRBJ2-7; 12 nucleotides line up with TRBD1. The J segment lost 5 bases and the V segment lost 4 bases, leaving 10 bases of the junction unmatched. Per germline, CDR1 SGHKS and CDR2 YYEKEE (reference sequence). This CDR3 spans 16 amino acids. In DNA form, the CDR3 reads TGTGCCAGCAGCGGGGGACAGGGGGCTCGCAACCACGAGCAGTACTTC. Its protein product is CASSGGQGARNHEQYF.